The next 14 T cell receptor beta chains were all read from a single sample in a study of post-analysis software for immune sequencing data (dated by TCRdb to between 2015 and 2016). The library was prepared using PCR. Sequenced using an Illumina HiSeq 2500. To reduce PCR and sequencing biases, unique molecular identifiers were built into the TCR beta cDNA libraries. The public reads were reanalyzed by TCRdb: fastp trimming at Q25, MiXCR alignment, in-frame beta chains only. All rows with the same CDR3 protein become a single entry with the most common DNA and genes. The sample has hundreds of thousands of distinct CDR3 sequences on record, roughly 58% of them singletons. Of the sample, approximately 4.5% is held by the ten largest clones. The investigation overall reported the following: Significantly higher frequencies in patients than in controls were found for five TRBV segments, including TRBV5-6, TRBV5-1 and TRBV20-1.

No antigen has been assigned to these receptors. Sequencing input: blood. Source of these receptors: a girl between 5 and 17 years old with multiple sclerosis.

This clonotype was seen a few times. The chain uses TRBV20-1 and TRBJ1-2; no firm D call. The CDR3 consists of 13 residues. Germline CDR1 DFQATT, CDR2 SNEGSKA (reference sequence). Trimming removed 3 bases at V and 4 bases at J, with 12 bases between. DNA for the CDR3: TGCAGTGCTAGTGTTTCGAGTGTCTATGGCTACACCTTC. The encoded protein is CSASVSSVYGYTF.

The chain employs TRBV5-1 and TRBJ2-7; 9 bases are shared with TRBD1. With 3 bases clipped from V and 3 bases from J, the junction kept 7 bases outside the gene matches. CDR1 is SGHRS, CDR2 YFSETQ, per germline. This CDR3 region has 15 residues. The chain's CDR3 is CASSSHRDRVYEQYF. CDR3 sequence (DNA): TGCGCCAGCAGCTCCCACCGGGACAGGGTCTACGAGCAGTACTTC.

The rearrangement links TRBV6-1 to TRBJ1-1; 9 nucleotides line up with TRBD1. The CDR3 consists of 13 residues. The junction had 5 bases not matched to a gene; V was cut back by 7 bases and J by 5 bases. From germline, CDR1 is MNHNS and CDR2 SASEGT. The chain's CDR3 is CASTPGQGTEAFF. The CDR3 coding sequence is TGTGCCAGCACCCCGGGACAGGGAACTGAAGCTTTCTTT.

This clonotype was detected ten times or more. CDR3 nucleotides: TGCAGTGCTAGAGAGCAAGAGGGGATCTACGAGCAGTACTTC. Amino acid sequence: CSAREQEGIYEQYF. V gene TRBV20-1 combines with J gene TRBJ2-7, with D possibly called TRBD1 or TRBD2 (5 bases each). V lost 0 bases and J 3 bases, leaving 12 bases between the germline ends. This CDR3 has 14 residues. Germline assignment: CDR1 DFQATT and CDR2 SNEGSKA (reference sequence).

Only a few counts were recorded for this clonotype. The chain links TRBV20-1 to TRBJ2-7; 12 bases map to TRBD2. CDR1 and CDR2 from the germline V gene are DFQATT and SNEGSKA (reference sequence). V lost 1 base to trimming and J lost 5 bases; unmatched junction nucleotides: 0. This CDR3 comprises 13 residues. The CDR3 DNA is TGCAGTGCTAGAGGACTAGCGGGAGACGAGCAGTACTTC. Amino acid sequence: CSARGLAGDEQYF.

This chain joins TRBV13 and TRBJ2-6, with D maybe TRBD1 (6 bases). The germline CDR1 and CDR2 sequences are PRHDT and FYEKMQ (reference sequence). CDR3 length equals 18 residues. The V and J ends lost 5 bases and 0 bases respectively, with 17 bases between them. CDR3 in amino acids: CASSPGDNSVSGANVLTF. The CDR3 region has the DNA TGTGCCAGCAGCCCCGGGGACAACTCCGTCTCTGGGGCCAACGTCCTGACTTTC.

The CDR3 nucleotides are TGTGCCAGCAGGTCGGGGACAGGGGTCTACAATGAGCAGTTCTTC. Translating gives CASRSGTGVYNEQFF. The chain combines TRBV6-5 with TRBJ2-1; 10 bases fit TRBD1. The V gene end was trimmed by 6 bases and the J gene end by 3 bases; junction bases not matched to a gene: 5. The length of the CDR3 is 15 residues. Germline CDR1 and CDR2: MNHEY and SVGAGI.

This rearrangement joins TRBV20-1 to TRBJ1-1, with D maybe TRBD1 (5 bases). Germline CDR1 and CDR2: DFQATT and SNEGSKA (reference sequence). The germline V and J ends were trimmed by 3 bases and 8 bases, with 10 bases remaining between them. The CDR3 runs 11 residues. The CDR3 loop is CSASRQGEAFF. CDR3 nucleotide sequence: TGCAGTGCTAGCCGGCAGGGAGAAGCTTTCTTT.

The CDR3 reads CASSTDVQETQYF. In nucleotides, the CDR3 is TGTGCCAGCAGTACGGACGTTCAAGAGACCCAGTACTTC. This chain uses TRBV6-2 or TRBV6-3 with TRBJ2-5; no firm D call. The CDR3 covers 13 residues. Per the germline V gene, CDR1 is MNHEY and CDR2 is SVGEGT. V lost 5 bases and J 2 bases, leaving 9 bases between the germline ends.

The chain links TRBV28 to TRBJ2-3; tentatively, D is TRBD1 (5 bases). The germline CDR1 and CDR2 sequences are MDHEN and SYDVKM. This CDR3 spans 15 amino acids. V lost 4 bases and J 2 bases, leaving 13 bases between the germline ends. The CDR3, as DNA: TGTGCCAGCAGTTCGACAGCCCTTCACACAGATACGCAGTATTTT. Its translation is CASSSTALHTDTQYF.

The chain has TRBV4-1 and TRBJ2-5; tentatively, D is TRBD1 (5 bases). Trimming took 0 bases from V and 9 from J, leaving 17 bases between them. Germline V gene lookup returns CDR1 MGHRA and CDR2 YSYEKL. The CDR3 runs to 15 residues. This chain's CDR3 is CASSQEGTGLRAQYF. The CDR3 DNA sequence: TGCGCCAGCAGCCAAGAAGGAACAGGTCTAAGGGCCCAGTACTTC.

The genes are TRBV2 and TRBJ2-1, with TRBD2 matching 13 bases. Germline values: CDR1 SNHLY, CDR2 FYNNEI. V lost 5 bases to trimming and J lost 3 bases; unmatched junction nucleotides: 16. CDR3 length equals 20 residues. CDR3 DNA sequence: TGTGCCAGCAGTCCTACTATTGGGACTAGCGGGGCCATGCTCTACAATGAGCAGTTCTTC. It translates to CASSPTIGTSGAMLYNEQFF.

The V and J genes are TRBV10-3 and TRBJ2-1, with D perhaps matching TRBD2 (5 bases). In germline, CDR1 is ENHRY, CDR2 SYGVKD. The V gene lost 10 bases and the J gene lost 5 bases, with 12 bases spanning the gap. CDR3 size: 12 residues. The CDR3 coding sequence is TGTGCCACCCACGGACTGGACAATGAGCAGTTCTTC. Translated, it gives CATHGLDNEQFF.

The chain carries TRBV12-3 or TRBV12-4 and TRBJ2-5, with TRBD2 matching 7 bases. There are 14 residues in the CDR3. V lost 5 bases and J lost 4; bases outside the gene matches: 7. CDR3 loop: CASSPTSSRETQYF. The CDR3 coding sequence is TGTGCCAGCAGTCCGACTAGCTCCAGAGAGACCCAGTACTTC.